This T cell receptor (beta chain) appears in the sequencing data of a study of identical twins. This clonotype has ten or more counts. The CDR3 totals 15 residues. Trimming cost V 0 bases and J 4 bases; bases outside gene matches: 1. CDR1 and CDR2 (germline): LGHDT, YNNKEL (reference sequence). TCRdb reanalysed the 5' RACE reads using MiXCR and keeps one entry per CDR3 protein. In the table there are 450,000 to 500,000 distinct CDR3 sequences, 14% of which are singletons. These records were also assigned to another study, of yellow fever vaccine responses in identical twins.

The sequenced sample consisted of CD4+ T cells sorted from blood. This sequence joins TRBV3-1 and TRBJ2-1; 9 nucleotides match TRBD1. The TCR sequence derives from a woman in her late teens or twenties in good health. The CDR3 region has the DNA TGTGCCAGCAGCCAAGAGGGACAGGGTTACAATGAGCAGTTCTTC. Translating it yields CASSQEGQGYNEQFF.